Below, 21 T cell receptor beta chains from the same sample are listed, as sequenced in a study of CD8+CD57+ T cells in acquired aplastic anemia. For CDR3 and TCR beta VDJ profiling, genomic DNA was the template used. TCRdb processed the reads anew with MiXCR; each CDR3 protein has one entry. This sample has hundreds of thousands of distinct CDR3 sequences, with around 68% found just once. Sequenced material: sorted CD4+, CD8+, or CD8+CD57+ T cells (not recorded which) from PBMCs. These receptors originate from a human donor in good health, serving as a control.

In this sample, this clonotype turned up a few times. The chain is built from TRBV10-3 and TRBJ1-1; 7 bases fit TRBD1. There are 13 residues in the CDR3. The V gene's germline CDR1 is ENHRY and CDR2 SYGVKD. V gave up 10 bases and J gave up 1 base; unmatched junction bases: 6. CDR3 amino acids: CARRQGGNTEAFF. CDR3 sequence (DNA): TGTGCCAGACGACAGGGAGGGAACACTGAAGCTTTCTTT.

The sample holds a few counts of this clonotype. The V call is TRBV20-1, the J call TRBJ2-3, with D unclear. The ends were cut back, 1 base at V and 4 bases at J, with 12 bases in the middle. The CDR3 runs 14 residues. CDR1 and CDR2 from the germline V gene are DFQATT and SNEGSKA (reference sequence). The chain's CDR3 is CSARGTSPSDTQYF. Written as DNA, the CDR3 is TGCAGTGCTAGAGGTACAAGTCCTTCAGATACGCAGTATTTT.

In the case of this clonotype: Since the CDR3 does not end with the conserved phenylalanine or tryptophan, this likely comes from a read error. The DNA is left out, because the CDR3 cannot be placed on it with certainty; the CDR3 is given as TCRdb lists it. The chain has TRBV2 and TRBJ1-4. The CDR3 totals 13 residues, both ends included. CDR1 and CDR2 from the germline V gene are SNHLY and FYNNEI. CDR3 sequence reads: CASSRDLIGAVPV.

The chain is built from TRBV7-2 and TRBJ2-5, with D perhaps matching TRBD2 (5 bases). CDR3 size: 13 residues. Trimming removed 7 bases at V and 10 bases at J, with 19 bases between. Germline V lookup: CDR1 SGHTA, CDR2 FQGNSA. Here the CDR3 DNA reads TGTGCCAGCAACCGGCCAAGAGACTACGACCAGTACTTC. Translating it yields CASNRPRDYDQYF.

The chain uses TRBV6-6 and TRBJ2-3, with 10 bases lining up with TRBD2. The CDR3 spans 17 residues. V trimming: 4 bases; J trimming: 2 bases; junction bases outside the gene matches: 9. Germline V gene data show CDR1 as MNHNY and CDR2 as SVGAGI (reference sequence). CDR3: CASSSTKTSGNTDTQYF. The CDR3 DNA follows: TGTGCCAGCAGTTCAACGAAAACTAGCGGGAACACAGATACGCAGTATTTT.

Concerning this clonotype itself: An end of the junction does not agree with germline; a read error may underlie this. This chain uses TRBV20-1 with TRBJ2-1, with TRBD2 matching over 11 bases. Germline lookup yields CDR1 DFQATT and CDR2 SNEGSKA (reference sequence). This CDR3 has 15 residues. Here the CDR3 reads CSASPTSGDYREQSF. CDR3 sequence (DNA): TGCAGTGCTAGTCCGACTAGCGGGGATTACCGGGAGCAGTCCTTC.

This chain uses TRBV19 with TRBJ2-1; D is unclear. Germline assignment: CDR1 LNHDA and CDR2 SQIVND (reference sequence). Trimming stripped 4 bases from V and 5 bases from J, with 21 bases between. The CDR3 sequence is 17 residues long. The CDR3 sequence: CASSRTGTALPHNEQFF. The CDR3 region has the DNA TGTGCCAGTAGTAGAACCGGAACAGCCCTTCCACACAATGAGCAGTTCTTC.

The chain combines TRBV7-3 with TRBJ1-2, with a weak D call TRBD1 (5 bases). Germline-derived CDR1 and CDR2 are SGHTA and FQGTGA. This CDR3 is built from 14 residues. Between the trimmed V and J ends, which lost 8 bases and 4 bases, there was a span of 17 bases. This CDR3 reads CASGRAAGGYGYTF. CDR3 in DNA: TGTGCCAGCGGCAGGGCTGCCGGGGGCTATGGCTACACCTTC.

About this clonotype: A read error may produce the germline difference seen at one junction end. The chain has TRBV7-6 and TRBJ1-1; 7 bases are shared with TRBD1. CDR1 is SGHVS and CDR2 is FNYEAQ in the germline V gene. The CDR3 extends over 15 amino acids. The CDR3: CASSLRVQGNTDAFF. In nucleotides, the CDR3 is TGTGCCAGCAGCTTACGGGTACAGGGGAACACTGATGCTTTCTTT.

This clonotype has at least ten counts. This rearrangement joins TRBV12-3 or TRBV12-4 to TRBJ2-1; 7 nucleotides line up with TRBD2. The CDR3 contains 15 residues. V shed 2 bases, J shed 5 bases, and the junction held 6 bases outside the gene matches. CDR3 protein: CASSLWGGRNNEQFF. For the CDR3, the DNA is TGTGCCAGCAGTTTATGGGGGGGACGGAACAATGAGCAGTTCTTC.

This clonotype came up once. The conserved phenylalanine or tryptophan normally closing the CDR3 is absent here, so this likely arose from a read error. The DNA is omitted, as the CDR3 cannot be located on it reliably, and the CDR3 follows TCRdb's listing. V and J are TRBV7-2 and TRBJ2-5; the D call TRBD1 from the table was never checked on the DNA. CDR1 and CDR2 from the germline V gene are SGHTA and FQGNSA. The CDR3 adds up to 13 amino acids, both ends counted. CDR3 sequence reads: CASRQRTGMNTEA.

This clonotype was seen many times. The chain combines TRBV7-2 with TRBJ1-5; D is undetermined. Trimming pared 3 bases from V and 3 bases from J, leaving 12 bases between. Germline assignment: CDR1 SGHTA and CDR2 FQGNSA. This CDR3 is 15 amino acids long. The CDR3 bases are TGTGCCAGCAGCTTGCAACCGATTCTCAATCAGCCCCAGCATTTT. This sequence encodes CASSLQPILNQPQHF. The full variable domain, with the rest looked up from reference TRBV7-2 and TRBJ1-5, is GAGVSQSPSNKVTEKGKDVELRCDPISGHTALYWYRQSLGQGLEFLIYFQGNSAPDKSGLPSDRFSAERTGGSVSTLTIQRTQQEDSAVYLCASSLQPILNQPQHFGDGTRLSIL.

This clonotype appeared many times. The rearrangement links TRBV29-1 to TRBJ2-3; D assignment may be TRBD1 or TRBD2 (5 bases each). The CDR3 contains 12 residues. V was pared by 7 bases and J by 0 bases, with 8 bases between. Germline V gene data show CDR1 as SQVTM and CDR2 as ANQGSEA. The CDR3: CSAGPSTDTQYF. DNA of the CDR3: TGCAGCGCGGGGCCGAGCACAGATACGCAGTATTTT.

V gene TRBV7-3 combines with J gene TRBJ1-5; perhaps TRBD1 as D (5 bases). The germline gives CDR1 SGHTA, CDR2 FQGTGA. The germline V and J ends were trimmed by 6 bases and 16 bases, with 28 bases remaining between them. This CDR3 region has 15 residues. In nucleotides, the CDR3 is TGTGCCAGCAGTAAGAGACCCGGGACGTCTCGCTCCTACCATTTT. Protein: CASSKRPGTSRSYHF.

This clonotype was seen repeatedly, ten times or more. This chain links TRBV6-6 with TRBJ1-4; 7 nucleotides align to TRBD1. The CDR3 contains 15 residues. Germline-derived CDR1 and CDR2 are MNHNY and SVGAGI (reference sequence). Trimming at V came to 6 bases and at J to 4 bases, leaving 8 bases not matched to a gene. The CDR3 DNA reads TGTGCCAGCAGAGACGACAGGGCACTTAATGAAAAACTGTTTTTT. It codes for CASRDDRALNEKLFF.

This chain links TRBV24-1 with TRBJ2-3; tentative D call: TRBD1 (5 bases). CDR1 is KGHDR, CDR2 SFDVKD, per germline. The CDR3 has 13 residues. V lost 2 bases to trimming and J lost 5 bases, with 7 bases between them. This CDR3 reads CATSDSRGDTQYF. In DNA, the CDR3 is TGTGCCACCAGTGATTCAAGGGGAGATACGCAGTATTTT.

The chain joins TRBV7-2 to TRBJ1-6; a weak D match, TRBD1 (6 bases). The CDR3 covers 14 residues. Trimming stripped 6 bases from V and 10 bases from J, with 16 bases between. CDR1 is SGHTA, CDR2 FQGNSA, per germline. CDR3 nucleotides: TGTGCCAGCAGTCCGGACAGTGCGAACTCACCCCTCCACTTT. Protein sequence: CASSPDSANSPLHF.

The table lists this clonotype with many counts. V usage is TRBV7-2 and J usage is TRBJ1-3, with D possibly being TRBD1 (6 bases). The CDR3 sequence is 16 residues long. Germline V lookup: CDR1 SGHTA, CDR2 FQGNSA. Trimming pared 5 bases from V and 0 bases from J, leaving 14 bases between. CDR3: CASSLYTGSSGNTIYF. The CDR3, as DNA: TGTGCCAGCAGCCTCTATACAGGGAGCTCTGGAAACACCATATATTTT.

This clonotype has just one count. This may stem from a read error, because a much larger clone lies one nucleotide away. The chain is built from TRBV5-4 and TRBJ2-6; 8 positions agree with TRBD1. CDR1 is SGHNT, CDR2 YYREEE, per germline (reference sequence). The CDR3 consists of 20 residues. CDR3 loop: CASSLGVFGTGISGASVLTF. In nucleotides, the CDR3 is TGTGCCAGCAGCTTGGGCGTATTCGGGACAGGTATTTCTGGGGCCAGCGTCCTGACTTTC. The full variable domain, rest sourced from reference TRBV5-4 and TRBJ2-6, is ETGVTQSPTHLIKTRGQQVTLRCSSQSGHNTVSWYQQALGQGPQFIFQYYREEENGRGNFPPRFSGLQFPNYSSELNVNALELDDSALYLCASSLGVFGTGISGASVLTFGAGSRLTVL.

This clonotype was recorded many times. The gene calls are TRBV5-8 and TRBJ2-5; D unclear. Looked up from germline, CDR1 is SGHTS and CDR2 is YDEGEE. Trimming left V 2 bases short and J 3 bases short, with 11 bases between. The CDR3 has 14 residues. CDR3 in DNA: TGTGCCAGCAGCTTTGAAGGACGAAAAGAGACCCAGTACTTC. This sequence encodes CASSFEGRKETQYF.

The chain combines TRBV12-3 or TRBV12-4 with TRBJ2-7, with TRBD1 matching 9 bases. There are 17 residues in the CDR3. The ends lost 8 bases at V and 3 bases at J; junction bases unmatched: 17. CDR3 sequence reads: CASGSPPGTGKGYEQYF. The DNA for the CDR3 is TGTGCCAGCGGCAGCCCACCCGGGACAGGGAAAGGCTACGAGCAGTACTTC.